The TCR beta chain under discussion was sequenced for a study of radiotherapy plus CTLA-4 blockade in lung cancer. Turning to the study itself: Across the patients, objective responses occurred in approximately 18%, and disease control in roughly 30%.

With respect to this clone: Its antigen is as yet unknown.

V shed 0 bases and J shed 4 bases, with 10 bases lying between them. This CDR3 comprises 14 residues. The V gene's germline CDR1 is SGHNT and CDR2 YYREEE (reference sequence). Study-wide results and limits: In blood, early T cell clone dynamics reportedly predicted response best, together with interferon-beta. Expansion in blood of tumor-derived TCR clones was seen after radiotherapy plus ipilimumab.

Only in-frame clones appear in the TCRdb table, and some are missing; sequencing was by immunoSEQ multiplex PCR. The sample has approximately 89,000 clones; over 70% are singletons. The chain couples TRBV5-4 to TRBJ1-2; D is unclear. The sample was peripheral blood, taken from a patient treated with radiotherapy plus ipilimumab. The source is a human donor with non-small cell lung cancer who had a partial response to radiotherapy plus ipilimumab. Some clones in this sample may be carry-over from other donors' samples. The CDR3 loop is CASSLDGSPYGYTF. Written as DNA, the CDR3 is TGTGCCAGCAGCTTGGACGGTAGTCCCTATGGCTACACCTTC.